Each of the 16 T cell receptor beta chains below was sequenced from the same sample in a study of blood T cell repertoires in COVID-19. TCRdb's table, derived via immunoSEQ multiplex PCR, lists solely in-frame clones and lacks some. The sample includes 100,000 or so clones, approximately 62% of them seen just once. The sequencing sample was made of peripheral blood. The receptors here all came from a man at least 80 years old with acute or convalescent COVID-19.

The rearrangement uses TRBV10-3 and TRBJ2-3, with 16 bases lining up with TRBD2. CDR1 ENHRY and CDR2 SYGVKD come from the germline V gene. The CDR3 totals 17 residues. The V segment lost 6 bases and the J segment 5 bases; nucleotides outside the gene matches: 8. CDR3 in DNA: TGTGCCATCAGCGGGACTAGCGGGAGGGCCGGTGTAGATACGCAGTATTTT. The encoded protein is CAISGTSGRAGVDTQYF.

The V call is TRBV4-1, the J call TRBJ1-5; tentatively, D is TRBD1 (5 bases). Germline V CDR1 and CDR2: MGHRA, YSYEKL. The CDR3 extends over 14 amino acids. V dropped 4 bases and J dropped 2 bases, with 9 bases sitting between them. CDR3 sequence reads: CASSPQGGNQPQHF. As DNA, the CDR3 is TGCGCCAGCAGCCCCCAGGGTGGCAATCAGCCCCAGCATTTT.

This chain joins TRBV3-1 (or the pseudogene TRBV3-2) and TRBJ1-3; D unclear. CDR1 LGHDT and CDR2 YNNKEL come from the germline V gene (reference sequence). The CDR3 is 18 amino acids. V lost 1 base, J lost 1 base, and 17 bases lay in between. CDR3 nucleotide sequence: TGTGCCAGCAGCCAAGCTTCCCTAGGACGGAGGTCTGGAAACACCATATATTTT. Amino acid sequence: CASSQASLGRRSGNTIYF.

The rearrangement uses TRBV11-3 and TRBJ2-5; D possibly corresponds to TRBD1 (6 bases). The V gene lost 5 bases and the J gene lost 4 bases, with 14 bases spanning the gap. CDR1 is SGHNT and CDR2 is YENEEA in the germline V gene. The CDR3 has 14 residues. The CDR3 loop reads CASSEGQFGETQYF. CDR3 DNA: TGTGCCAGCAGCGAAGGACAGTTCGGAGAGACCCAGTACTTC.

The CDR3 loop is CAWSVGVGYTF. The CDR3, as DNA: TGTGCCTGGAGTGTAGGGGTTGGCTACACCTTC. The chain links TRBV30 to TRBJ1-2; tentatively, D is TRBD1 (5 bases). Per the germline V gene, CDR1 is GTSNPN and CDR2 is SVGIG (reference sequence). This CDR3 region has 11 residues. The V and J ends lost 0 bases and 7 bases respectively, with 6 bases between them. Complete variable domain (other parts from reference TRBV30 and TRBJ1-2): SQTIHQWPATLVQPVGSPLSLECTVEGTSNPNLYWYRQAAGRGLQLLFYSVGIGQISSEVPQNLSASRPQDRQFILSSKKLLLSDSGFYLCAWSVGVGYTFGSGTRLTVV.

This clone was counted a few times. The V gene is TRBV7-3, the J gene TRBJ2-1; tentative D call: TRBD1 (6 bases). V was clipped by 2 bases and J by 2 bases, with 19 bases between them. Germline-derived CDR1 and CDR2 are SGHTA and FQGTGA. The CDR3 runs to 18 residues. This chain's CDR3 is CASSLYVAGRDTYNEQFF. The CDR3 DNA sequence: TGTGCCAGCAGCTTATACGTTGCTGGCAGGGACACCTACAATGAGCAGTTCTTC.

The CDR3 nucleotides read TGTGCCAGCTCACCACGTGTCCTAGCGGGAGGGCGCTCCTACAATGAGCAGTTCTTC. This encodes CASSPRVLAGGRSYNEQFF. This chain uses TRBV18 with TRBJ2-1; 12 nucleotides match TRBD2. Germline V lookup: CDR1 KGHSH, CDR2 LQKENI. The CDR3 contains 19 residues. V shed 1 base and J 0 bases; nucleotides not matched to a gene: 7.

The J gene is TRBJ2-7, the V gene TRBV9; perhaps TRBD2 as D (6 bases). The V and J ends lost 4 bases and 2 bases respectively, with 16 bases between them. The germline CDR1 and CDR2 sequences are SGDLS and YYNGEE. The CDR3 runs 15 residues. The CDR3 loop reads CASSTDPGSTYEQYF. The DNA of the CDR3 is TGTGCCAGCAGCACAGACCCCGGGAGTACCTACGAGCAGTACTTC.

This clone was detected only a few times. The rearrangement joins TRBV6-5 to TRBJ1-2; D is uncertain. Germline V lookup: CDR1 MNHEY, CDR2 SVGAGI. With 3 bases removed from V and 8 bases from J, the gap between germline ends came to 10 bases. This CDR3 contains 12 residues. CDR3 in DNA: TGTGCCAGCAGTTATGGACTCGGAGGCTACACCTTC. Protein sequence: CASSYGLGGYTF.

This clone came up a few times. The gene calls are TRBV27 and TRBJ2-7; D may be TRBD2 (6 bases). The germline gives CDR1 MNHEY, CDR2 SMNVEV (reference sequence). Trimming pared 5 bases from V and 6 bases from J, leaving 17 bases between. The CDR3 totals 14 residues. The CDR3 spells CASSQRKLASEQYF. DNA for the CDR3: TGTGCCAGCAGTCAAAGGAAACTAGCTTCCGAGCAGTACTTC.

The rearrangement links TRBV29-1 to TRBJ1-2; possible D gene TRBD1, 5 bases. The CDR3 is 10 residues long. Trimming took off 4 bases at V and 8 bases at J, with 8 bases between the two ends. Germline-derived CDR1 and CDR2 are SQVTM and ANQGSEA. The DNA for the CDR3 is TGCAGCGTTGGGGGGGTCGGCTACACCTTC. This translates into CSVGGVGYTF.

This chain's CDR3 is CASSVGVASGTEAFF. The CDR3 DNA reads as TGTGCCAGCAGCGTAGGTGTCGCCTCGGGCACTGAAGCTTTCTTT. J is TRBJ1-1 and V is TRBV9; D uncertain. Germline CDR1 SGDLS, CDR2 YYNGEE. V was clipped by 0 bases and J by 4 bases, with 13 bases between them. CDR3 length: 15 residues.

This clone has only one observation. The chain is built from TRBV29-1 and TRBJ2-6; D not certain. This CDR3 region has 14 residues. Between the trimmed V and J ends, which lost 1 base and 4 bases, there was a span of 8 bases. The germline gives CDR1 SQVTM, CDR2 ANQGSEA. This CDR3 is CSVEGGSGANVLTF. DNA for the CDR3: TGCAGCGTTGAAGGAGGTTCCGGGGCCAACGTCCTGACTTTC. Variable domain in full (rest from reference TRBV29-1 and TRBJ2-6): SAVISQKPSRDICQRGTSLTIQCQVDSQVTMMFWYRQQPGQSLTLIATANQGSEATYESGFVIDKFPISRPNLTFSTLTVSNMSPEDSSIYLCSVEGGSGANVLTFGAGSRLTVL.

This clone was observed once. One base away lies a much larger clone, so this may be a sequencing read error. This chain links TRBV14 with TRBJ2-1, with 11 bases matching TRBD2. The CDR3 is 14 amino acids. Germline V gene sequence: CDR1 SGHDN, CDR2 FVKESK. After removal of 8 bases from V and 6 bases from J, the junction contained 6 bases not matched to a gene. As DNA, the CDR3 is TGTGCCAGCCGCCTAGCGGGAGGTGGCAATGAGCAGTTCTTC. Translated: CASRLAGGGNEQFF.

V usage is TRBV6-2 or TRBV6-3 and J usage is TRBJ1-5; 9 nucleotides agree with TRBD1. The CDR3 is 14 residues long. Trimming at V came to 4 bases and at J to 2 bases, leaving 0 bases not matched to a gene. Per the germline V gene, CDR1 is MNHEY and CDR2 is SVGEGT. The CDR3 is CASSWTGGNQPQHF. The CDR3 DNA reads TGTGCCAGCAGTTGGACAGGGGGCAATCAGCCCCAGCATTTT.

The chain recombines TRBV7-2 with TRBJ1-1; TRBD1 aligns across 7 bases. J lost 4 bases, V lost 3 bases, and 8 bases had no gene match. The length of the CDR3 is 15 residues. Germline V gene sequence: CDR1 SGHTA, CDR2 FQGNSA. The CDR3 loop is CASSLASQGGTEAFF. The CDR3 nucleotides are TGTGCCAGCAGCTTGGCGTCTCAGGGGGGCACTGAAGCTTTCTTT.